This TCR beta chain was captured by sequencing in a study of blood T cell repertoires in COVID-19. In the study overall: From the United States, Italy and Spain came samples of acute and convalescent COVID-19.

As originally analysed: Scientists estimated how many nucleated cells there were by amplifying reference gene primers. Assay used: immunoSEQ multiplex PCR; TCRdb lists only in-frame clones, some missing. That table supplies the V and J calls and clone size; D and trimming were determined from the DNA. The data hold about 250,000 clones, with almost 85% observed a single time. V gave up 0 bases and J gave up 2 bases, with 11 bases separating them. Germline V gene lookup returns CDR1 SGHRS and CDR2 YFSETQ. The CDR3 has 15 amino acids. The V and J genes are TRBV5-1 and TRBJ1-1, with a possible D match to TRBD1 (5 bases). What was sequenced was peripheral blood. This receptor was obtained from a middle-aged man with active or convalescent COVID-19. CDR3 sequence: CASSLEPGVNTEAFF. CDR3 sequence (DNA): TGCGCCAGCAGCTTGGAACCGGGGGTAAACACTGAAGCTTTCTTT.